The 14 T cell receptor beta chains below come from one sample, sequenced in a study of CD8+ T cells in alopecia areata. As for treatment: oral pan-JAK inhibitor, 5-10 mg twice daily. Extracted from the samples, RNA was reverse transcribed into cDNA to serve as the sequencing template. The protocol was immunoSEQ multiplex PCR, while the TCRdb copy is restricted to in-frame clones and leaves out a portion. Among approximately 180,000 clones listed, over 55% were seen once. Material: CD4+ T cells sorted from blood, obtained at week 24, from a patient treated with tofacitinib. The receptors were gathered from a human donor with alopecia areata.

There are a few counts of this clone. The V gene is TRBV7-9, the J gene TRBJ2-1, with 9 bases lining up with TRBD2. Germline lookup yields CDR1 SEHNR and CDR2 FQNEAQ (reference sequence). This CDR3 is built from 15 residues. The V gene end was trimmed by 5 bases and the J gene end by 4 bases; junction bases not matched to a gene: 6. CDR3 residues: CASSTGLARYNEQFF. The CDR3 nucleotides read TGTGCCAGCAGCACCGGACTAGCGCGTTACAATGAGCAGTTCTTC.

The J gene is TRBJ1-6, the V gene TRBV5-1; 8 positions agree with TRBD1. Germline-derived CDR1 and CDR2 are SGHRS and YFSETQ. Unmatched junction bases numbered 5, after V lost 5 bases and J lost 10 bases. The CDR3 runs to 13 residues. CDR3 in amino acids: CASRGTGDSPLHF. In nucleotides, the CDR3 is TGCGCCAGCAGAGGGACAGGTGACTCACCCCTCCACTTT.

The rearrangement joins TRBV19 to TRBJ1-5, with a weak D call TRBD1 (5 bases). Between the trimmed V and J ends, which lost 4 bases and 7 bases, there was a span of 11 bases. CDR1 is LNHDA, CDR2 SQIVND, per germline (reference sequence). This CDR3 region has 13 residues. DNA for the CDR3: TGTGCCAGTAGTAGTGAGGGGAACCAGCCCCAGCATTTT. Translation: CASSSEGNQPQHF.

J is TRBJ1-6 and V is TRBV5-5, with a possible D match to TRBD1 (6 bases). Germline CDR1 is SGHKS and CDR2 is YYEKEE (reference sequence). V gave up 4 bases and J gave up 7 bases, with 12 bases separating them. The CDR3 is 14 amino acids. CDR3 region: CASSKDSVNSPLHF. The CDR3 nucleotides read TGTGCCAGCAGCAAGGACAGCGTGAATTCACCCCTCCACTTT.

The J gene is TRBJ2-3, the V gene TRBV10-3, with D possibly TRBD1 on 6 matching bases. The CDR3 extends over 15 amino acids. CDR1 and CDR2 from the germline V gene are ENHRY and SYGVKD. V was clipped by 3 bases and J by 1 base, with 11 bases between them. The CDR3 sequence: CAISDWGRRTDTQYF. The CDR3 nucleotides are TGTGCCATCAGTGACTGGGGGCGACGCACAGATACGCAGTATTTT.

This clone has a single count. This sequence joins TRBV6-6 and TRBJ2-2; D ambiguous. The CDR3 loop spans 15 amino acids. Looked up from germline, CDR1 is MNHNY and CDR2 is SVGAGI (reference sequence). Between the trimmed V and J ends, which lost 5 bases and 5 bases, there was a span of 15 bases. CDR3 region: CASSRLSLGTGELFF. The CDR3, as DNA: TGTGCCAGCAGTCGACTGTCCTTAGGAACCGGGGAGCTGTTTTTT.

Of note for this clone: Other nucleotide sequences in the sample specify the same CDR3. The rearrangement links TRBV30 to TRBJ1-6; 9 nucleotides agree with TRBD1. The junction had 4 bases not matched to a gene; V was cut back by 3 bases and J by 10 bases. Looked up from germline, CDR1 is GTSNPN and CDR2 is SVGIG (reference sequence). The CDR3 has 13 amino acids. In nucleotides, the CDR3 is TGTGCCTGGAGCGACAGGGGGGACTCACCCCTCCACTTT. Protein product: CAWSDRGDSPLHF.

The V call is TRBV9, the J call TRBJ1-3; possible D gene TRBD1, 5 bases. Trimming stripped 5 bases from V and 2 bases from J, with 20 bases between. The CDR3 is made up of 17 amino acids. In germline, CDR1 is SGDLS, CDR2 YYNGEE. CDR3 nucleotides: TGTGCCAGCAGTGATTCCGGGGCCCGTTTGCCTGGAAACACCATATATTTT. Encoded protein: CASSDSGARLPGNTIYF.

This chain joins TRBV7-2 and TRBJ1-2; unclear D gene. V was cut by 3 bases and J by 4 bases, with 9 bases left in between. The germline CDR1 and CDR2 sequences are SGHTA and FQGNSA. The CDR3 spans 13 residues. The CDR3 DNA reads as TGTGCCAGCAGCTTGTTACAGACCTATGGCTACACCTTC. Protein: CASSLLQTYGYTF. Together with reference TRBV7-2 and TRBJ1-2, the CDR3 gives the full variable domain: GAGVSQSPSNKVTEKGKDVELRCDPISGHTALYWYRQSLGQGLEFLIYFQGNSAPDKSGLPSDRFSAERTGGSVSTLTIQRTQQEDSAVYLCASSLLQTYGYTFGSGTRLTVV.

The rearrangement links TRBV4-3 to TRBJ2-5, with TRBD1 matching 9 bases. The DNA end is a closer match to TRBJ2-7, so the J assignment may be wrong. The CDR3 loop spans 13 amino acids. Germline V gene data show CDR1 as LGHNA and CDR2 as YSLEER. In nucleotides, the CDR3 is TGCGCCAGCAGCCAAGGGACAGGGGACGAGCAGTACTTC. Residues: CASSQGTGDEQYF.

The rearrangement links TRBV2 to TRBJ2-7; D might be TRBD1 (6 bases). The CDR3 runs to 14 residues. Trimming pared 7 bases from V and 2 bases from J, leaving 15 bases between. Germline lookup yields CDR1 SNHLY and CDR2 FYNNEI. CDR3 sequence reads: CASKQGFIAYEQYF. The CDR3 bases are TGTGCCAGCAAACAGGGATTCATCGCCTACGAGCAGTACTTC.

V gene TRBV29-1 combines with J gene TRBJ2-2; no clear D. The germline gives CDR1 SQVTM, CDR2 ANQGSEA. V was cut by 6 bases and J by 4 bases, with 15 bases left in between. The CDR3 sequence is 14 residues long. The CDR3 DNA sequence: TGCAGCGTGGCCGCTCAGCTAAGCACCGGGGAGCTGTTTTTT. This gives the protein CSVAAQLSTGELFF.

The chain joins TRBV29-1 to TRBJ1-5, with 8 bases matching TRBD1. In germline, CDR1 is SQVTM, CDR2 ANQGSEA. The junction had 9 bases not matched to a gene; V was cut back by 7 bases and J by 7 bases. The CDR3 consists of 13 residues. CDR3 DNA sequence: TGCAGCGCTAGAGACAGGGGAGGACAGCCCCAGCATTTT. Protein: CSARDRGGQPQHF.

This clone was counted between two and nine times. The rearrangement joins TRBV11-2 to TRBJ1-3; a weak D match, TRBD1 (6 bases). Germline-derived CDR1 and CDR2 are SGHAT and FQNNGV. CDR3 length equals 12 residues. V lost 5 bases to trimming and J lost 7 bases, with 9 bases between them. The CDR3 DNA sequence: TGTGCCAGCAGCCGTGACAGGAACACCATATATTTT. Amino acid sequence: CASSRDRNTIYF.